This record covers a single T cell receptor (beta chain). This clonotype occurred many times. Its recognized antigen is unknown. Base qualities are not provided; no much larger clone lies one nucleotide away. Taken from cysteine to phenylalanine, the CDR3 has 15 residues. Left in the record is the CDR3 DNA by itself, 45 bases read in frame from the first base. V lost 4 bases and J lost 0 bases; the stretch between them is 11 bases long. Per the germline V gene, SGHRS is the CDR1 and YFSETQ is the CDR2. This sample was taken from a study of T cell repertoires in cytomegalovirus infection (dated by TCRdb to the late 2010s). About the investigation overall: The HLA type of each donor mattered for the analysis, because public TCR beta signatures pointed to carriage of CMV infection along with the matching HLA type.

The sequencer was an Illumina HiSeq 1500. The public reads were reprocessed in TCRdb via fastp at Q25 and MiXCR, keeping in-frame beta chains. Each CDR3 protein appears once, grouped with its most common genes and DNA. The sample includes 300,000 or so distinct CDR3 sequences, with about 9.2% observed a single time. Clones ranked in the top ten supply over 2.5% of the sample. What the study reported, not specific to this receptor: The ex vivo response was dominated by HLA-C-restricted CMV-specific TCR beta clonotypes, which also provided the single most frequent clonotype in two of eight donors. In both this cohort and an independent cohort of 352 donors, the cumulative frequency of public TCR beta family members distinguished carriers of CMV infection plus the relevant HLA type.

This sequence uses TRBV5-1 and TRBJ1-5; the D region possibly corresponds to TRBD1 (5 bases align). The clonotype comes from a human donor in good health (CMV status not recorded). Some clones in this sample may be carry-over from other donors' samples. Material for sequencing was PBMCs. Here the CDR3 is given as CASSPAGVSNQPQHF. The bases read TGCGCCAGCAGCCCGGCGGGGGTTAGCAATCAGCCCCAGCATTTT.